This T cell receptor beta chain is drawn from a study of siplizumab effects on memory and regulatory T cells. TCRdb keeps only in-frame clones here, not all; method: immunoSEQ multiplex PCR. Of about 64,000 clones in the sample, 90% to 98% were seen once. This TCR derives from a human donor in good health. The sequenced sample was naive CD8+ T cells sorted from blood.

CDR3 sequence: CASSWGSGGPDEQFF. DNA for the CDR3: TGTGCCAGCAGTTGGGGTAGCGGGGGTCCCGATGAGCAGTTCTTC. The rearrangement uses TRBV6-5 and TRBJ2-1, with 9 nucleotides matching TRBD2. V was pared by 4 bases and J by 8 bases, with 9 bases of the junction left unmatched. CDR1 and CDR2 from the germline V gene are MNHEY and SVGAGI. CDR3 length equals 15 residues.